Below, 25 T cell receptor beta chains from the same sample are listed, as sequenced in a study of HIV-infected patients and healthy controls. TCRdb reanalysed the 5' RACE reads using MiXCR and keeps one entry per CDR3 protein. The table has around 67,000 distinct CDR3 sequences, about 15% seen once; the top ten hold around 6%. The sample taken for sequencing was CD4+ T cells from blood. Every receptor here comes from a human donor in good health.

This clonotype has at least ten counts. V is TRBV18 and J is TRBJ1-2; no reliable D call. This CDR3 is 14 amino acids long. Germline V gene sequence: CDR1 KGHSH, CDR2 LQKENI. Trimming removed 2 bases at V and 2 bases at J, with 9 bases between. Here the CDR3 reads CASSPYAGNYGYTF. CDR3 bases: TGTGCCAGCTCACCATACGCGGGGAACTATGGCTACACCTTC.

This rearrangement joins TRBV27 to TRBJ2-7; D ambiguous. Looked up from germline, CDR1 is MNHEY and CDR2 is SMNVEV (reference sequence). V lost 6 bases, J lost 5 bases, and 17 bases lay in between. The CDR3 length is 14 residues. The CDR3 spells CASSSRTPRDEQYF. Here the CDR3 DNA reads TGTGCCAGCAGCTCAAGGACGCCCCGGGACGAGCAGTACTTC.

This clonotype was picked up many times. This chain connects TRBV4-1 to TRBJ1-6; the D gene is possibly TRBD1 (6 bases). Germline V gene data show CDR1 as MGHRA and CDR2 as YSYEKL. The CDR3 loop spans 18 amino acids. The V gene lost 2 bases and the J gene lost 5 bases, with 19 bases spanning the gap. CDR3 sequence reads: CASSQYAPDSANNSPLHF. DNA of the CDR3: TGCGCCAGCAGCCAATATGCCCCGGACAGTGCGAATAATTCACCCCTCCACTTT.

There are many counts of this clonotype. The V and J genes are TRBV9 and TRBJ2-5; D is unresolved. Trimming took off 0 bases at V and 5 bases at J, with 17 bases between the two ends. Germline V lookup: CDR1 SGDLS, CDR2 YYNGEE. CDR3 size: 16 residues. This CDR3 reads CASSVALHRYSETQYF. The DNA of the CDR3 is TGTGCCAGCAGCGTAGCGCTACACCGGTATAGTGAGACCCAGTACTTC.

This clonotype was counted only a few times. The chain uses TRBV20-1 and TRBJ1-1; 9 bases map to TRBD1. Trimming cost V 2 bases and J 7 bases; bases outside gene matches: 14. Germline CDR1 and CDR2: DFQATT and SNEGSKA (reference sequence). This CDR3 is 16 amino acids long. The CDR3 sequence is CSARPIRGQGKVEAFF. The CDR3 coding sequence is TGCAGTGCTAGACCAATACGGGGACAGGGAAAGGTTGAAGCTTTCTTT.

This clonotype has at least ten counts. This chain uses TRBV3-1 with TRBJ1-1; unclear D gene. Trimming took 2 bases from V and 6 from J, leaving 13 bases between them. The CDR3 contains 14 residues. Germline CDR1 LGHDT, CDR2 YNNKEL (reference sequence). CDR3 sequence: CASSQNPDLAEAFF. The CDR3 DNA follows: TGTGCCAGCAGCCAAAACCCTGACTTGGCTGAAGCTTTCTTT.

This clonotype was observed a few times. The rearrangement joins TRBV27 to TRBJ2-1; TRBD2 aligns across 11 bases. The germline CDR1 and CDR2 sequences are MNHEY and SMNVEV (reference sequence). CDR3 length: 16 amino acids. The V and J ends lost 6 bases and 3 bases, in that order; junction bases with no gene match: 7. The CDR3 region is CASSQVAGGGYNEQFF. As DNA, the CDR3 is TGTGCCAGCAGCCAAGTAGCGGGAGGGGGCTACAATGAGCAGTTCTTC.

This chain uses TRBV4-2 with TRBJ1-5; 8 nucleotides align to TRBD1. The CDR3 is 15 amino acids. Germline CDR1 reads LGHNA; CDR2 reads YNFKEQ. J lost 5 bases, V lost 1 base, and 4 bases had no gene match. The CDR3 DNA follows: TGTGCCAGCAGCCAAGGAGGACAGGGTGATCAGCCCCAGCATTTT. It yields the protein CASSQGGQGDQPQHF.

The chain combines TRBV20-1 with TRBJ2-3, with a weak D call TRBD1 (6 bases). Trimming removed 5 bases from V and 2 bases from J, with 17 bases in between. Germline CDR1 reads DFQATT; CDR2 reads SNEGSKA (reference sequence). This CDR3 has 15 residues. The CDR3 here is CSAYKRQDNTDTQYF. The CDR3 DNA follows: TGCAGTGCTTATAAAAGACAGGACAACACAGATACGCAGTATTTT.

The chain carries TRBV11-2 and TRBJ1-1; D is possibly TRBD1 (5 bases). V was cut by 5 bases and J by 10 bases, with 17 bases left in between. The CDR3 loop spans 13 amino acids. Germline CDR1 SGHAT, CDR2 FQNNGV. The CDR3: CASSPVIGGTAFF. Written as DNA, the CDR3 is TGTGCCAGCAGCCCAGTAATCGGTGGGACAGCTTTCTTT.

The rearrangement joins TRBV12-3 or TRBV12-4 to TRBJ1-6; D is ambiguous. V dropped 3 bases and J dropped 9 bases, with 9 bases sitting between them. The CDR3 totals 13 residues. CDR3: CASSLSRGSPLHF. CDR3 DNA: TGTGCCAGCAGTTTGTCCCGGGGTTCACCCCTCCACTTT.

This clonotype was detected a few times. The CDR3 nucleotides are TGTGCCAGCAGGAAAGCGCCCACAGATACGCAGTATTTT. Translation gives CASRKAPTDTQYF. This sequence joins TRBV7-9 and TRBJ2-3; D not certain. V was clipped by 6 bases and J by 2 bases, with 9 bases between them. This CDR3 is built from 13 residues. CDR1 SEHNR and CDR2 FQNEAQ come from the germline V gene (reference sequence).

The sample holds a few counts of this clonotype. The gene calls are TRBV20-1 and TRBJ2-1, with 8 bases identical to TRBD1. The CDR3 spans 15 residues. Germline V gene sequence: CDR1 DFQATT, CDR2 SNEGSKA (reference sequence). Trimming took 3 bases from V and 8 from J; bases not matched to a gene: 12. CDR3 protein: CSARIRSGGQDEQFF. The CDR3 DNA reads TGCAGTGCTAGGATTAGGTCAGGGGGCCAGGATGAGCAGTTCTTC.

This chain uses TRBV7-2 with TRBJ2-3, with TRBD2 matching 10 bases. The CDR3 is 15 amino acids. V dropped 2 bases and J dropped 5; count of bases not matched to a gene: 4. CDR1 and CDR2 from the germline V gene are SGHTA and FQGNSA. In DNA, the CDR3 is TGTGCCAGCAGCTTACAGAGCGGGGGGGGAGATACGCAGTATTTT. This translates into CASSLQSGGGDTQYF.

This clonotype was seen repeatedly, ten times or more. The rearrangement joins TRBV5-4 to TRBJ1-2; unclear D gene. This CDR3 spans 13 amino acids. Deletions cut 2 bases from V and 0 bases from J, with 5 bases between. CDR1 is SGHNT, CDR2 YYREEE, per germline (reference sequence). The CDR3 region is CASSFIANYGYTF. CDR3 coding DNA: TGTGCCAGCAGCTTCATAGCTAACTATGGCTACACCTTC.

The CDR3 loop is CASAWMSLGQPQHF. The CDR3 DNA follows: TGTGCCAGCGCATGGATGAGTCTGGGTCAGCCCCAGCATTTT. V and J are TRBV6-2 or TRBV6-3 and TRBJ1-5; D uncertain. V was cut by 8 bases and J by 6 bases, with 17 bases left in between. This CDR3 has 14 residues. Germline-derived CDR1 and CDR2 are MNHEY and SVGEGT.

This clonotype has a handful of counts. At one of its ends the junction is not consistent with the germline gene, which may arise from a read error. V gene TRBV7-7 combines with J gene TRBJ2-1, with TRBD2 matching 11 bases. This CDR3 comprises 16 residues. Germline lookup yields CDR1 SSHAT and CDR2 FNYEAQ (reference sequence). This CDR3 is CASSLVLAGGYNEQFF. DNA for the CDR3: TGTGCTAGCAGCTTAGTTCTAGCGGGAGGCTACAATGAGCAGTTCTTC.

This clonotype was picked up a small number of times. This chain links TRBV2 with TRBJ2-7, with D possibly matching TRBD1 (6 bases). The germline gives CDR1 SNHLY, CDR2 FYNNEI. The CDR3 is made up of 13 amino acids. With 5 bases removed from V and 2 bases from J, the gap between germline ends came to 10 bases. The chain's CDR3 is CASSKGVAYEQYF. CDR3 DNA: TGTGCCAGCAGTAAGGGGGTCGCCTACGAGCAGTACTTC.

This clonotype has a handful of counts. The V and J genes are TRBV7-2 and TRBJ2-3; no clear D gene. The CDR3 totals 12 residues. V dropped 2 bases and J dropped 8 bases, with 8 bases sitting between them. Germline values: CDR1 SGHTA, CDR2 FQGNSA. The CDR3 DNA is TGTGCCAGCAGCTTAATAGCCGCTACGCAGTATTTT. Translation gives CASSLIAATQYF.

The sample holds a few counts of this clonotype. The J gene is TRBJ2-5, the V gene TRBV7-2, with D perhaps matching TRBD1 (6 bases). The length of the CDR3 is 15 residues. Trimming stripped 3 bases from V and 6 bases from J, with 17 bases between. Germline V lookup: CDR1 SGHTA, CDR2 FQGNSA. The CDR3 nucleotides read TGTGCCAGCAGCTTGGTCGTTACAGGGCAGCAGACCCAGTACTTC. This encodes CASSLVVTGQQTQYF.

This clonotype was recorded many times. The chain uses TRBV7-2 and TRBJ1-5, with 7 bases matching TRBD1. V gave up 5 bases and J gave up 6 bases; unmatched junction bases: 7. Germline V lookup: CDR1 SGHTA, CDR2 FQGNSA. This CDR3 comprises 14 residues. Here the CDR3 DNA reads TGTGCCAGCAGCACCAGACAGGGCGGTCAGCCCCAGCATTTT. It specifies CASSTRQGGQPQHF. The full variable domain, rest sourced from reference TRBV7-2 and TRBJ1-5, is GAGVSQSPSNKVTEKGKDVELRCDPISGHTALYWYRQSLGQGLEFLIYFQGNSAPDKSGLPSDRFSAERTGGSVSTLTIQRTQQEDSAVYLCASSTRQGGQPQHFGDGTRLSIL.

This clonotype has just a few counts. The rearrangement joins TRBV6-2 or TRBV6-3 to TRBJ1-2; unclear D gene. CDR3 length equals 14 residues. CDR1 is MNHEY and CDR2 is SVGEGT in the germline V gene. Trimming removed 6 bases at V and 8 bases at J, with 19 bases between. In DNA, the CDR3 is TGTGCCAGCAGCCCCGTGGACGGACGCGGGGGCTACACCTTC. Translation gives CASSPVDGRGGYTF.

V and J are TRBV7-6 and TRBJ1-6; D not resolved. Germline assignment: CDR1 SGHVS and CDR2 FNYEAQ. CDR3 length: 13 residues. V was cut by 1 base and J by 9 bases, with 7 bases left in between. CDR3 DNA sequence: TGTGCCAGCAGCTTAGAGGCCCCTTCACCCCTCCACTTT. It translates to CASSLEAPSPLHF. Filled out from reference TRBV7-6 and TRBJ1-6, the complete variable domain reads GAGVSQSPRYKVTKRGQDVALRCDPISGHVSLYWYRQALGQGPEFLTYFNYEAQQDKSGLPNDRFSAERPEGSISTLTIQRTEQRDSAMYRCASSLEAPSPLHFGNGTRLTVT.

The V and J genes are TRBV29-1 and TRBJ2-1, with a possible D match to TRBD2 (5 bases). Germline CDR1 is SQVTM and CDR2 is ANQGSEA. The germline V and J ends were trimmed by 6 bases and 0 bases, with 9 bases remaining between them. The CDR3 consists of 13 residues. The CDR3 loop reads CSVDFSSYNEQFF. The DNA of the CDR3 is TGCAGCGTGGACTTTAGCTCCTACAATGAGCAGTTCTTC.

This clonotype was seen more than once but under ten times. The rearrangement uses TRBV7-2 and TRBJ2-3; D possibly corresponds to TRBD2 (6 bases). Trimming cost V 8 bases and J 4 bases, with 16 bases left between them. Germline lookup yields CDR1 SGHTA and CDR2 FQGNSA. This CDR3 is 14 amino acids long. The CDR3 coding sequence is TGTGCCAGCTGCCCTAGCGCGAGGGCAGATACGCAGTATTTT. It is translated as CASCPSARADTQYF. The full variable domain, with the rest looked up from reference TRBV7-2 and TRBJ2-3, is GAGVSQSPSNKVTEKGKDVELRCDPISGHTALYWYRQSLGQGLEFLIYFQGNSAPDKSGLPSDRFSAERTGGSVSTLTIQRTQQEDSAVYLCASCPSARADTQYFGPGTRLTVL.